Following are 2 T cell receptor beta chains from one sample sequenced in a study of T cells expressing NK-cell markers. TCRdb reprocessed the 5' RACE reads; each CDR3 protein has one entry and no DNA is given. With roughly 390,000 distinct CDR3 sequences in the sample, the ten largest clones hold roughly 5.2%. Sequenced input: blood T cells: a sorted CD56 or NKG2C T cell subset, CD4+ or CD8+ T cells, or bulk PBMC T cells (not recorded which). The receptors were sampled from a man aged 18-75 years in good health.

V gene TRBV20-1 combines with J gene TRBJ1-1. This CDR3 is built from 12 residues. From germline, CDR1 is DFQATT and CDR2 SNEGSKA (reference sequence). CDR3 residues: CSGSSINTEAFF.

The J gene is TRBJ2-3, the V gene TRBV10-2; checking the TCRdb D call of TRBD1 is not possible without DNA. The CDR3 spans 16 residues. Germline assignment: CDR1 WSHSY and CDR2 SAAADI. The CDR3 sequence: CASSESFDNGPDTQYF.